This T cell receptor beta chain emerged from a study of blood T cell repertoires in COVID-19. CDR3 length: 13 amino acids. V was pared by 3 bases and J by 3 bases, with 9 bases between. The germline CDR1 and CDR2 sequences are LNHDA and SQIVND (reference sequence). Using immunoSEQ multiplex PCR, the repertoire was profiled, and TCRdb retains in-frame clones only, with some absent. The sample lists more than 200,000 clones, around 90% occurring once. Regarding this clone: This sample also contains other DNA sequences that code for the same CDR3.

V and J are TRBV19 and TRBJ2-7; weak D call: TRBD1 (6 bases). Material for sequencing was peripheral blood. The source is a man aged 65 to 79 with acute or convalescent COVID-19. CDR3 protein: CASSIGRGYEQYF. CDR3 bases: TGTGCCAGTAGTATCGGCAGGGGCTACGAGCAGTACTTC.